The entry below gives a single TCR beta chain sequence along with its context. The record originates from a study of control samples from healthy donors and cancer patients. Sequencing was performed with immunoSEQ multiplex PCR; in TCRdb, only in-frame clones are kept and a portion is missing. The repertoire consists of around 130,000 clones, with around 92% occurring once and the leading ten covering approximately 37%. The sequence was obtained from a man in his fifties in good health. Material: blood.

For the CDR3, the DNA is TGTGCCAGCAGCCACCCTGGACGGCAGTCGGGTGAGCAGTTCTTC. Its protein is CASSHPGRQSGEQFF. The V and J genes are TRBV7-2 and TRBJ2-1; D is unclear. The CDR3 runs to 15 residues. The germline CDR1 and CDR2 sequences are SGHTA and FQGNSA. Trimming shortened V by 5 bases and J by 9 bases, and 20 bases separated the two germline ends.